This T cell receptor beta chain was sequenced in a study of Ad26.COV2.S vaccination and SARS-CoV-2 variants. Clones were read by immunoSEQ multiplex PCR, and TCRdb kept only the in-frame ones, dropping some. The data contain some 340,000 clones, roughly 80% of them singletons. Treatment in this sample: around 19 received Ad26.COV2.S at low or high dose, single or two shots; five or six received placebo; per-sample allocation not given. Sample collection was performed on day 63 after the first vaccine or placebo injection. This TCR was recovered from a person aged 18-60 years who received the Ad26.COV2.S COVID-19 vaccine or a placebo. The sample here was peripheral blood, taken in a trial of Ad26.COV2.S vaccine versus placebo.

For the CDR3, the DNA is TGTGCCTCCTCGGCGGGAGCTAACTATGGCTACACCTTC. Translated, it gives CASSAGANYGYTF. V and J are TRBV25-1 and TRBJ1-2; D gene ambiguous. V gave up 11 bases and J gave up 0 bases, with 13 bases separating them. The germline V gene encodes CDR1 MGHDK and CDR2 SYGVNS. CDR3 length: 13 residues.